Listed here are 2 T cell receptor beta chains from one sample, sequenced in a study of T cells in Graves' hyperthyroidism and ophthalmopathy (dated by TCRdb to the late 2010s). Libraries were constructed by multiplex PCR. The reads were generated on an Illumina HiSeq 2000. The TCR beta CDR3 regions were amplified from the RNA transcripts. A first-round RT-PCR of the TCR CDR3 used the HTBI primer set with the Qiagen OneStep RT-PCR kit. In-frame beta chains were kept once TCRdb had trimmed the public reads at Q25 with fastp and called clones with MiXCR. CDR3 protein sequences are deduplicated, and each keeps its most common genes and DNA. This sample is represented by under 650,000 distinct CDR3 sequences; 16% of them were singletons. The ten largest account for 3.5% to 4% of the sample. Sequencing was done on a sample of blood. These receptor sequences come from a woman between 25 and 40 years old with Graves' hyperthyroidism.

The chain combines TRBV27 with TRBJ1-1; tentatively, D is TRBD1 (5 bases). V lost 6 bases and J 4 bases, leaving 15 bases between the germline ends. This CDR3 is 14 amino acids long. Germline V gene lookup returns CDR1 MNHEY and CDR2 SMNVEV (reference sequence). The CDR3 nucleotides are TGTGCCAGCAGCCCTACCCCGGGGCTCACTGAAGCTTTCTTT. Amino acids: CASSPTPGLTEAFF.

The sample holds many counts of this clonotype. The chain couples TRBV2 to TRBJ2-1; TRBD2 matches 10 bases. This CDR3 spans 14 amino acids. In germline, CDR1 is SNHLY, CDR2 FYNNEI. The J segment lost 4 bases and the V segment lost 6 bases, leaving 3 bases of the junction unmatched. In DNA form, the CDR3 reads TGTGCCAGCAGGACTAGCGGGTCTTACAATGAGCAGTTCTTC. This sequence encodes CASRTSGSYNEQFF.